The TCR beta chain under discussion was sequenced for a study of T cell responses to AZD1222 COVID-19 vaccine. Analyses pooled second doses at about 4 or about 12 weeks. Study-wide results and limits: Most donors were white British, females outnumbered males, and clonal diversity was possibly underestimated. Two AZD1222 administrations were followed by greater Spike-specific TCR breadth and depth. Baseline seropositivity occurred in only a handful of AZD1222 recipients.

About this clone: Its target is unknown.

TCRdb's copy holds only in-frame clones and misses some; the assay was immunoSEQ multiplex PCR. This sample has roughly 160,000 clones; 88% occur once, and the top ten carry 4% to 4.5%. Trimming left V 3 bases short and J 8 bases short, with 16 bases between. The germline V gene has CDR1 GTSNPN and CDR2 SVGIG (reference sequence). This CDR3 contains 13 residues. Sequences were derived from peripheral blood, sampled 28 days after the second AZD1222 dose. The J gene is TRBJ1-2, the V gene TRBV30, with D perhaps matching TRBD1 (5 bases). This TCR came from an adult who received the AZD1222 COVID-19 vaccine. In DNA, the CDR3 is TGTGCCTGGAGCCCGGGGCAGGCTTACGGCTACACCTTC. Amino acids: CAWSPGQAYGYTF.